This is a list of T cell receptor beta chains from one sample in a study of T cell repertoires in cytomegalovirus infection. TCRdb reprocessed the reads via MiXCR and lists one record per CDR3 protein. The sample lists approximately 500,000 distinct CDR3 sequences; more than 15% were seen once. Sequencing used CD8+ T cells from PBMCs. The receptors shown here come from a human donor in good health (CMV status not recorded). Some clones in this sample may be carry-over from other donors' samples. Each CDR3 is given with its conserved first and last residue. A D gene is named only where the DNA matches it firmly. Size is omitted from some rows. Given values are once, few, many or a class for expanded clones.

CDR3 DNA,CDR3 protein,clone size,J gene,D gene,V gene
TGTGCCAGCAGTTCCTTGGCCGATGAGAGGGAGCAGTACTTC,CASSSLADEREQYF,-,TRBJ2-7,-,TRBV28
TGTGCCAGCGGGGGGACATTCAGAGCTAACTATGGCTACACCTTC,CASGGTFRANYGYTF,-,TRBJ1-2,-,TRBV2
TGTGCCAGCAGTATTGGGGATTCTATGAACACTGAAGCTTTCTTT,CASSIGDSMNTEAFF,-,TRBJ1-1,-,TRBV27
TGCAGCGTTGAAGATCGATCGGGGGCTCGCACTGAAGCTTTCTTT,CSVEDRSGARTEAFF,-,TRBJ1-1,-,TRBV29-1
TGTGCCAGCAGTGAGACTAGCGGCTACTACGAGCAGTACTTC,CASSETSGYYEQYF,many,TRBJ2-7,TRBD2,TRBV2
TGTGCCAGCAGCTCTCCACCCAACAATGAGCAGTTCTTC,CASSSPPNNEQFF,many,TRBJ2-1,-,TRBV7-9
TGTGCCAGCAGCACGACCCGAACAGGGAACACTGAAGCTTTCTTT,CASSTTRTGNTEAFF,-,TRBJ1-1,-,TRBV27
TGTGCCAGCAGCTTTACGGGGACCCGGGAGACCCAGTACTTC,CASSFTGTRETQYF,few,TRBJ2-5,-,TRBV5-5
TGTGCCAGTTCGACGAGCGGGAGCTCCTACGAGCAGTACTTC,CASSTSGSSYEQYF,many,TRBJ2-7,TRBD2,TRBV19
TGTGCCAGCAGCTTTTCCGGACCCGGAGGAAACACCATATATTTT,CASSFSGPGGNTIYF,-,TRBJ1-3,-,TRBV7-9
TGTGCCAGCGGAGGGAGTATCTCCTACGAGCAGTACTTC,CASGGSISYEQYF,few,TRBJ2-7,-,TRBV28
TGTGCCAGCAGCTCATGGACTAGCGGGGGACATAAGGATGAGCAGTTCTTC,CASSSWTSGGHKDEQFF,many,TRBJ2-1,TRBD2,TRBV7-9
TGTGCCAGCAGTTTATCGAAGGCTTACGAGCAGTACTTC,CASSLSKAYEQYF,few,TRBJ2-7,-,TRBV27
TGTGCCAGCAGTTTCGGGAGGGGATCTTACGAGCAGTACTTC,CASSFGRGSYEQYF,many,TRBJ2-7,TRBD2,TRBV28
TGTGCCAGCAGCCTCCCGGGGGGCTCGGTAGATACGCAGTATTTT,CASSLPGGSVDTQYF,-,TRBJ2-3,-,TRBV7-9
TGTGCCAGCAGCTTAGAAGTGTGGGGAAGGGGCGGCAATCAGCCCCAGCATTTT,CASSLEVWGRGGNQPQHF,many,TRBJ1-5,-,TRBV7-2
TGTGCCAGCAGTTACGACTCCCGAAATGAGCAGTTCTTC,CASSYDSRNEQFF,-,TRBJ2-1,-,TRBV6-8
TGTGCCAGCAGTTACTCGGCGGCGGACAAAGCTTTCTTT,CASSYSAADKAFF,few,TRBJ1-1,-,TRBV6-6
TGTGCCAGCGGGGGTCAGGGAGCTGAGCAGTTCTTC,CASGGQGAEQFF,-,TRBJ2-1,-,TRBV27
TGTGCCAGTAGTACCGGGACTAGCAGATACGAGCAGTACTTC,CASSTGTSRYEQYF,many,TRBJ2-7,TRBD2,TRBV19